This T cell receptor beta chain emerged from a study of T cells in Graves' hyperthyroidism and ophthalmopathy. Across the study: Any treatment followed the collection of peripheral blood at initial diagnosis. Study-level results: Median prediction lead before ophthalmopathy onset was about 6.5 months with the model. Expanded thyroid clonotypes (above 0.001) were mostly also found in blood.

On this clonotype itself: Its specificity is unknown.

RNA transcripts were the template for amplifying TCR beta CDR3 regions. HTBI primers drove first-round RT-PCR of the TCR CDR3. MiXCR was run by TCRdb on the multiplex PCR reads, yielding one entry per CDR3 protein. The table has 750,000 to 950,000 distinct CDR3 sequences, around 39% seen once. Each patient was aged 18 to 65 and had newly diagnosed hyperthyroidism of under 2 months' duration. V lost 1 base, J lost 0 bases, and 10 bases lay in between. Germline V gene sequence: CDR1 SEHNR, CDR2 FQNEAQ (reference sequence). This CDR3 contains 15 residues. The clonotype originates from a man aged 18-30 years with Graves' hyperthyroidism. Sequencing was carried out using blood. The chain recombines TRBV7-9 with TRBJ2-7; a possible D gene is TRBD1 (6 bases). The CDR3 nucleotides are TGTGCCAGCAGCTTAGAGCCAGGGGACTCCTACGAGCAGTACTTC. It translates to CASSLEPGDSYEQYF.